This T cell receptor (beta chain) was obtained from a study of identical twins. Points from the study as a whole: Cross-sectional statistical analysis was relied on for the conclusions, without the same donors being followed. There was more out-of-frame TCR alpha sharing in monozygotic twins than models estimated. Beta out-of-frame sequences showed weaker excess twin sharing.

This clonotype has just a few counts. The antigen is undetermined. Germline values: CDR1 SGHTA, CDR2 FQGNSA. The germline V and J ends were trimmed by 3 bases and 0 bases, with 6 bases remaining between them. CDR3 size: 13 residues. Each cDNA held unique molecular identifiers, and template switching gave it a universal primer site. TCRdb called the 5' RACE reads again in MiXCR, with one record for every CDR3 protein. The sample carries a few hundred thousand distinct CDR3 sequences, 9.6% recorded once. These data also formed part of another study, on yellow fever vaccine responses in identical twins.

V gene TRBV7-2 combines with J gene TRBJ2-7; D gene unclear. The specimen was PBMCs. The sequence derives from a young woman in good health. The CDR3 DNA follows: TGTGCCAGCAGCTTCCCAAACTCCTACGAGCAGTACTTC. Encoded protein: CASSFPNSYEQYF.